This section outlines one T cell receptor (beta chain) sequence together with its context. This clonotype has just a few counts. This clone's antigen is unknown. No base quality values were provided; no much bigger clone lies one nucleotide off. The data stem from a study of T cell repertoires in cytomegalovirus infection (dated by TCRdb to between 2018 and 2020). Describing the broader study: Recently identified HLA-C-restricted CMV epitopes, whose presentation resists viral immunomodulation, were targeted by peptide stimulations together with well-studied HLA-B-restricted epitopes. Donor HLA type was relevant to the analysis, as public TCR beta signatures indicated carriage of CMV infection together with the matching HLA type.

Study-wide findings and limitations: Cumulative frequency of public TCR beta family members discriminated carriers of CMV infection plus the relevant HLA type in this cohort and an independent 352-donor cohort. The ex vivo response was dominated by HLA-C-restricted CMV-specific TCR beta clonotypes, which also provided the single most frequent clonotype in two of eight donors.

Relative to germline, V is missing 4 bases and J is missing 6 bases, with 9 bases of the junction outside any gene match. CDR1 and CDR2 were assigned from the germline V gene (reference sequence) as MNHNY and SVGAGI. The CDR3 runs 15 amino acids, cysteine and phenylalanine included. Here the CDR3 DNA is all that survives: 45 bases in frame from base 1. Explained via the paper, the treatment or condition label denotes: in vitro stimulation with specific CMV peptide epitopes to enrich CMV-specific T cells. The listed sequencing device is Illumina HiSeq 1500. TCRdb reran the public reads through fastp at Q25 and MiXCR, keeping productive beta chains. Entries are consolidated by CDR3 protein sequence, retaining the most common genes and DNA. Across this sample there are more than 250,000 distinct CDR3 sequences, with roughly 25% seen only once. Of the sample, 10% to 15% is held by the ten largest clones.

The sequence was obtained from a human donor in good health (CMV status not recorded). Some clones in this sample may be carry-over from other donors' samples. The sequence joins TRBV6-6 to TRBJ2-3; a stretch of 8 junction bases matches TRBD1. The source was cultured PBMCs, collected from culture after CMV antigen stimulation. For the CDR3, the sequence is CASSSNRGYPDTQYF. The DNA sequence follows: TGTGCCAGCAGTTCGAACAGGGGGTATCCCGATACGCAGTATTTT.